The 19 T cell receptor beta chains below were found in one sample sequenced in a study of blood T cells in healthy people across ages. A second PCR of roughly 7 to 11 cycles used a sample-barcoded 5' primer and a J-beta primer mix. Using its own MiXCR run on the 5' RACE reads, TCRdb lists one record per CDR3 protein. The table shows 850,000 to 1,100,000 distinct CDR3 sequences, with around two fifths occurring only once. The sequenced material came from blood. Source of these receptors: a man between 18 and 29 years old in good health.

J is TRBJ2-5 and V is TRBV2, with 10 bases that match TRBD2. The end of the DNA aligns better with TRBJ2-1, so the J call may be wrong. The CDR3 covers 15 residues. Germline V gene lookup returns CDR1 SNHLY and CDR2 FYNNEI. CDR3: CASITSGDVGETQFF. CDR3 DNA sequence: TGTGCCAGCATTACTAGCGGGGATGTGGGAGAGACCCAGTTCTTC.

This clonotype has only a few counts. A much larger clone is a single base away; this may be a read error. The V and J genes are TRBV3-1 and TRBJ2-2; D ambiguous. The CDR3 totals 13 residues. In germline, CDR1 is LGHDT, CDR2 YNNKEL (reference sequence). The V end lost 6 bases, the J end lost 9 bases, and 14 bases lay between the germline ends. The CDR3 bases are TGTGCCAGCAGGGCGAATCCTTACCGGGAGCTGTTTTTT. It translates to CASRANPYRELFF.

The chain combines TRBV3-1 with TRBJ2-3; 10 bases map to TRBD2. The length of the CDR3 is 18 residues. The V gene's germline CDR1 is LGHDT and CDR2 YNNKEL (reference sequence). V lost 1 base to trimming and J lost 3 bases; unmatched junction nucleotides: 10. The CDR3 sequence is CASSQALAGVVGTDTQYF. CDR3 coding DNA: TGTGCCAGCAGCCAAGCGCTAGCGGGGGTAGTGGGTACAGATACGCAGTATTTT.

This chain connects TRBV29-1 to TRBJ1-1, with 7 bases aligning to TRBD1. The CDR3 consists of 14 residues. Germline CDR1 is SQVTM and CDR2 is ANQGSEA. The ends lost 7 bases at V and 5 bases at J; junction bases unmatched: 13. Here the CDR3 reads CSGETGEGGTEAFF. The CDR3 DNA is TGCAGCGGCGAAACAGGGGAAGGAGGGACTGAAGCTTTCTTT.

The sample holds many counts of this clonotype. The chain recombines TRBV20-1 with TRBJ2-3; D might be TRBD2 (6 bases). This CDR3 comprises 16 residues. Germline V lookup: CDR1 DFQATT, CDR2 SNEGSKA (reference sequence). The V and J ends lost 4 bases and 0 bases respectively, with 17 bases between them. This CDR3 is CSATPPAGPSTDTQYF. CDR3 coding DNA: TGCAGTGCTACCCCACCGGCGGGGCCAAGCACAGATACGCAGTATTTT.

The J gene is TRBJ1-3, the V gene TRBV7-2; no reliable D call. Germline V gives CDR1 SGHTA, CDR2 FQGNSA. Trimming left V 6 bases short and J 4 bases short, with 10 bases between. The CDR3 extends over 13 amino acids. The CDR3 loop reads CASSERWGNTIYF. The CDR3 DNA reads TGTGCCAGCAGTGAGAGGTGGGGAAACACCATATATTTT.

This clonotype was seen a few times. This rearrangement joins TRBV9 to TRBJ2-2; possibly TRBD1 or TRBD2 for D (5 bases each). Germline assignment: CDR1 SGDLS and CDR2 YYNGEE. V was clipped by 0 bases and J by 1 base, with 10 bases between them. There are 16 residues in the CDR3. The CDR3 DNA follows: TGTGCCAGCAGCGTAGCGGGACCGATGAACACCGGGGAGCTGTTTTTT. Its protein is CASSVAGPMNTGELFF.

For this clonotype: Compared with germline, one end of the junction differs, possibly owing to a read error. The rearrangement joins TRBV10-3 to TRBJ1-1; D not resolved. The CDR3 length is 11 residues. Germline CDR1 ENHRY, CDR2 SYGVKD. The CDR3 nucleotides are TGTGCCAGCAGTGCTCCCCCTGAAGCTTTCTTT. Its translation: CASSAPPEAFF.

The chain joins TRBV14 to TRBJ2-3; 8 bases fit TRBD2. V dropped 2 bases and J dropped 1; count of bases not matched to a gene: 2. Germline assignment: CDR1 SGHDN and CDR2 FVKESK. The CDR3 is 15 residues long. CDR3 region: CASSQRRGGTDTQYF. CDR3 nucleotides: TGTGCCAGCAGCCAAAGGCGGGGGGGCACAGATACGCAGTATTTT. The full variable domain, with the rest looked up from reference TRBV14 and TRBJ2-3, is EAGVTQFPSHSVIEKGQTVTLRCDPISGHDNLYWYRRVMGKEIKFLLHFVKESKQDESGMPNNRFLAERTGGTYSTLKVQPAELEDSGVYFCASSQRRGGTDTQYFGPGTRLTVL.

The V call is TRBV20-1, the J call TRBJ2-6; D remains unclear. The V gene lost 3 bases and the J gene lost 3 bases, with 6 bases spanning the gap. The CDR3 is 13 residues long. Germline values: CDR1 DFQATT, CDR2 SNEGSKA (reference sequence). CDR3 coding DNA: TGCAGTGCTAGGGCAGTTGGGGCCAACGTCCTGACTTTC. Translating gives CSARAVGANVLTF.

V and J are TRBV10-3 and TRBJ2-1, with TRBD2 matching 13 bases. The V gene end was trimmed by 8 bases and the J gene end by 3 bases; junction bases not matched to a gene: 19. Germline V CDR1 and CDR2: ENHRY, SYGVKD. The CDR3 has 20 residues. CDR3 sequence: CAICPSLGLAGDNYYNEQFF. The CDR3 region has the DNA TGTGCCATCTGTCCCTCCCTCGGACTAGCGGGGGATAATTACTACAATGAGCAGTTCTTC.

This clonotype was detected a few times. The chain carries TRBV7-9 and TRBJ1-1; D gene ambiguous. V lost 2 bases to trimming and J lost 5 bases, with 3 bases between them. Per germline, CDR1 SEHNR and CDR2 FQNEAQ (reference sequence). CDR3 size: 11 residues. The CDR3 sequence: CASSLQTEAFF. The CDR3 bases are TGTGCCAGCAGCTTACAAACTGAAGCTTTCTTT.

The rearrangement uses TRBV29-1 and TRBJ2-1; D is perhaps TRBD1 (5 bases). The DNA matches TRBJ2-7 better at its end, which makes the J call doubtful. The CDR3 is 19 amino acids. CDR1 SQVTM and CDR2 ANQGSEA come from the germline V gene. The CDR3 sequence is CSVEAGWSHYPSSYNEQYF. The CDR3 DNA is TGCAGCGTTGAGGCAGGGTGGTCTCATTACCCCAGCTCCTACAATGAGCAGTACTTC.

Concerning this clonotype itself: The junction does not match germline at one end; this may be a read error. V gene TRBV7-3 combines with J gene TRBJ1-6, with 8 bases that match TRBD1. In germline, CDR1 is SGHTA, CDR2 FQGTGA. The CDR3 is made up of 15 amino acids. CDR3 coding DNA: TGTGCCAGCAGCCGCCAGGGGGCTCGAAATTCACCCCCCCACTTT. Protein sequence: CASSRQGARNSPPHF.

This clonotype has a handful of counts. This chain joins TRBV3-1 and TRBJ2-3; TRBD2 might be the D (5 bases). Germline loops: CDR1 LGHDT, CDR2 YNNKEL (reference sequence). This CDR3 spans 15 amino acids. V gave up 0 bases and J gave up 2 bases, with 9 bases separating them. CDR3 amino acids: CASSQDPDYTDTQYF. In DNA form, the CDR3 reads TGTGCCAGCAGCCAAGACCCAGACTACACAGATACGCAGTATTTT.

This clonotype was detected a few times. The CDR3 loop reads CSARDSLQLGYTF. The CDR3 nucleotides are TGCAGTGCCAGGGACAGTCTCCAGTTGGGCTACACCTTC. V is TRBV20-1 and J is TRBJ1-2; 7 bases are a match to TRBD1. V lost 6 bases and J lost 8; bases outside the gene matches: 12. CDR1 is DFQATT, CDR2 SNEGSKA, per germline (reference sequence). This CDR3 is built from 13 residues.

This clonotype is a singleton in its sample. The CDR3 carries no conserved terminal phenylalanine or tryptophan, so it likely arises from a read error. Here the CDR3 reads CASSVQSLYGYTS. CDR3 bases: TGTGCCAGCAGTGTCCAGTCTCTCTATGGCTACACCTCC. The rearrangement uses TRBV12-3 or TRBV12-4 and TRBJ1-2; unclear D gene. CDR3 size: 13 residues. Trimming cost V 5 bases and J 4 bases, with 11 bases left between them.

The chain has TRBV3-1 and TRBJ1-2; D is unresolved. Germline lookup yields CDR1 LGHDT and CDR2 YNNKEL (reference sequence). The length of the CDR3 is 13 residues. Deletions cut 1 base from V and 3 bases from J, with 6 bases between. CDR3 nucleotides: TGTGCCAGCAGCCAAGGGGATTACTATGGCTACACCTTC. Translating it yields CASSQGDYYGYTF. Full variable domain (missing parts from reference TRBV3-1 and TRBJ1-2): DTAVSQTPKYLVTQMGNDKSIKCEQNLGHDTMYWYKQDSKKFLKIMFSYNNKELIINETVPNRFSPKSPDKAHLNLHINSLELGDSAVYFCASSQGDYYGYTFGSGTRLTVV.

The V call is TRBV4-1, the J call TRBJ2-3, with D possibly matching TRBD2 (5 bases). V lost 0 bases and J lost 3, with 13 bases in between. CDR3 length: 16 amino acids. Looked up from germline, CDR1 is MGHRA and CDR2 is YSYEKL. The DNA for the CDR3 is TGCGCCAGCAGCCAAGACCCGCCCCCGGGAACAGATACGCAGTATTTT. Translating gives CASSQDPPPGTDTQYF.